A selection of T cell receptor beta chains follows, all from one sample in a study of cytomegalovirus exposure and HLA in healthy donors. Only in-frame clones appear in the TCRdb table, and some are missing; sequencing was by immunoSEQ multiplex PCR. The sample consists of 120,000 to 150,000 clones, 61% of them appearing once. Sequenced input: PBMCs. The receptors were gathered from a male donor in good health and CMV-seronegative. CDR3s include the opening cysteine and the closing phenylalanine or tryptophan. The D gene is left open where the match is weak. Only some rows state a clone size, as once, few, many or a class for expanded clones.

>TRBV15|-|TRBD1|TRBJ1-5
TGTGCCACCGGCGAAACAGGGGACCTTAATCAGCCCCAGCATTTT
CATGETGDLNQPQHF
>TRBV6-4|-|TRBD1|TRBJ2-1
TGTGCCAGCAGACCGGACAGGGACTCCTACAATGAGCAGTTCTTC
CASRPDRDSYNEQFF
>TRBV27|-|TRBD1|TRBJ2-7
TGTGCCAGCAGTCCGGACAGGCCACCGTCTTTC
CASSPDRPPSF
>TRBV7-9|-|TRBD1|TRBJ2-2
TGTGCCAGCAGCCAGACAGGGAGTACCGGGGAGCTGTTTTTT
CASSQTGSTGELFF
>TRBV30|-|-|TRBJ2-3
TGTGCCTGGAGTGTATCCCGGACTTTTCGCACAGATACGCAGTATTTT
CAWSVSRTFRTDTQYF
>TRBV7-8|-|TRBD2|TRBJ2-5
TGTGCCAGCAGCTACAGGACTAGCGGGGTGGAGACCCAGTACTTC
CASSYRTSGVETQYF
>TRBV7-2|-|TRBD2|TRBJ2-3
TGTGCCAGCAGCTTAGGTCCTAGCGGGGCGGGAGATACGCAGTATTTT
CASSLGPSGAGDTQYF
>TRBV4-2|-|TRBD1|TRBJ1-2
TGTGCCAGCAGCCCCGCTCGGGACAGTAACTATGGCTACACCTTC
CASSPARDSNYGYTF
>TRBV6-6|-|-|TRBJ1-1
TGTGCCAGCAGCCCGTCAGGGGTTTACACTGAAGCTTTCTTT
CASSPSGVYTEAFF
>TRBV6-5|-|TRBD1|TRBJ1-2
TGTGCCAGCAGTTACTCTGGGGGACAGGGATATGGCTACACCTTC
CASSYSGGQGYGYTF
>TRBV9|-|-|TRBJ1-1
TGTGCCAGCAGCCTCTATGAGGACACTGAAGCTTTCTTT
CASSLYEDTEAFF
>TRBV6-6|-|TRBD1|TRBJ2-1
TGTGCCGCGGCCAGGACAGGGGATGAGCAGTTCTTC
CAAARTGDEQFF
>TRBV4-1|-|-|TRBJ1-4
TGCGCCAGCAGCCAAGAGTCCAGGGTGAAAGATGAAAAACTGTTTTTT
CASSQESRVKDEKLFF
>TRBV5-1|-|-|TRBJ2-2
TGCGCCAGCACCCGGAGCGTGAACACCGGGGAGCTGTTTTTT
CASTRSVNTGELFF
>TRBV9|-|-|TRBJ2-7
TGTGCCAGCAGCGTAGCGCAGGGATACGAGCAGTACTTC
CASSVAQGYEQYF
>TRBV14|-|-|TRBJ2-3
TGTGCCAGCAGACGACTAACTAGCACAGATACGCAGTATTTT
CASRRLTSTDTQYF
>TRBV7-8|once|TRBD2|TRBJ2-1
TGTGCCAGCAGCTCTACTAGCGGGGGGGTGAATGAGCAGTTCTTC
CASSSTSGGVNEQFF
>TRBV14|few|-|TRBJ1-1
TGTGCCAGCAGCCCAGGTCCCCGGGCTTTCTTT
CASSPGPRAFF
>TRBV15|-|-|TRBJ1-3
TGTGCCACCAGCAGAGATCGCAGACAGGGAAACACCATATATTTT
CATSRDRRQGNTIYF
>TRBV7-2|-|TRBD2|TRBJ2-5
TGTGCCAGCAGCTTAGCGGCTAGCGGCGGGACCCAGTACTTC
CASSLAASGGTQYF
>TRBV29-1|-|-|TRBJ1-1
TGCAGCGTCGCTGGGAGCATGAACACTGAAGCTTTCTTT
CSVAGSMNTEAFF
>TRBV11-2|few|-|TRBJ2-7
TGTGCCAGCAGCCTTATCCGGGACTCCTACGAGCAGTACTTC
CASSLIRDSYEQYF
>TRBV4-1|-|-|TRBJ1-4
TGCGCCAGCAGCCCCGGGGATAATGAAAAACTGTTTTTT
CASSPGDNEKLFF
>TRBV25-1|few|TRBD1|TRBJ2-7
TGTGCCAGCAGTGCAGCCGGGACAGTTTCCTACGAGCAGTACTTC
CASSAAGTVSYEQYF
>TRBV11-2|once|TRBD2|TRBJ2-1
TGTGCCAGCAGCCCAAGCGGGGCCCTCAATGAGCAGTTCTTC
CASSPSGALNEQFF
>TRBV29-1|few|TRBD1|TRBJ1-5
TGCAGCGTTGGAGACAGGGGGCGCAATCAGCCCCAGCATTTT
CSVGDRGRNQPQHF
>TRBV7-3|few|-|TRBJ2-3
TGTGCCAGCAGCATGGGACTGTCTACTAGCACAGATACGCAGTATTTT
CASSMGLSTSTDTQYF
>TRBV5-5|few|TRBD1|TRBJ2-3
TGTGCCAGCAGCCGACAGGGTGGTGATACGCAGTATTTT
CASSRQGGDTQYF
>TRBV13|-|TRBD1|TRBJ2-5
TGTGCCAGCAGCTCGACAGGGGGAGAGACCCAGTACTTC
CASSSTGGETQYF
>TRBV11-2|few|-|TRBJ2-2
TGTGCCAGCAGCTTCCTTAACACCGGGGAGCTGTTTTTT
CASSFLNTGELFF
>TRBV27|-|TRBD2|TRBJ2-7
TGTGCCAGCAGCCTAGCGGGGGGGATCTCCTACGAGCAGTACTTC
CASSLAGGISYEQYF
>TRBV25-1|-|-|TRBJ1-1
TGTGCCAGCAGCGTACAGGGTTACGCTGAAGCTTTCTTT
CASSVQGYAEAFF
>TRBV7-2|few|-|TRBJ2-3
TGTGCCAGCAGCTTAGCCGAGAAGTCGGGACATTATTTT
CASSLAEKSGHYF
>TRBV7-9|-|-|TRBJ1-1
TGTTCCAGCAGCTCAGACAGGAACATGAACACTGAAGCTTTCTTT
CSSSSDRNMNTEAFF
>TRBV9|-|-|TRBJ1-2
TGTGCCAGCAGCGTAGAGGGGCGGTCAGGATCCCGTGGCTACACCTTC
CASSVEGRSGSRGYTF
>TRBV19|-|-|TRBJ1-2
TGTGCCAGTAGTATCAACAGGGTCGGCTACACCTTC
CASSINRVGYTF
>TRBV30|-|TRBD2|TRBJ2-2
TGTGCCTGGAGTAATCCCGGACTAGCGGGGGCCGGAAACACCGGGGAGCTGTTTTTT
CAWSNPGLAGAGNTGELFF
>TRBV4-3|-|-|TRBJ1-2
TGCGCCAGCAGCCAAGATTGGCAGGGACTGGGAGGGAGCTATGGCTACACCTTC
CASSQDWQGLGGSYGYTF
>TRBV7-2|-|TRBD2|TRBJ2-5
TGTGCCAGCAGCACCTCTAGCGGGGGGTCCCCGGAGTACTTC
CASSTSSGGSPEYF
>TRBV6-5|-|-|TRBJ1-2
TGTGCCAGCAGTTCCTCGACAGCCATCCGTGGCTACACCTTC
CASSSSTAIRGYTF
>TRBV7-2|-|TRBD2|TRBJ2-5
TGTGCCAGCAGCTTAGCGGGGGGGCAAGAGACCCAGTACTTC
CASSLAGGQETQYF
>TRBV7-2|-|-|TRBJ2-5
TGTGCCAGCAGCCGGGACTTCCAAGAGACCCAGTACTTC
CASSRDFQETQYF
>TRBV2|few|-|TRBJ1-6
TGTGCCAGCACGGGGGGGGCCCCATATTTTTCACCCCTCCACTTT
CASTGGAPYFSPLHF
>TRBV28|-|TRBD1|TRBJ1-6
TGTGCCAGCAGTCTGGGACAGGGCCTGCTAAATTCACCCCTCCACTTT
CASSLGQGLLNSPLHF
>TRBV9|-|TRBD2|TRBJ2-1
TGTGCCAGCAGCGTAGTGGGCGGGGGTAGTTACAATGAGCAGTTCTTC
CASSVVGGGSYNEQFF
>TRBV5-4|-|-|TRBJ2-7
TGTGCCAGCAGCTTGGGTGCAGGGTCCTACGAGCAGTACTTC
CASSLGAGSYEQYF
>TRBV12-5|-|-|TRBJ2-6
TGTGCTAGTGGCCCAGGGCGCTCTGGGGCCAACGTCCTGACTTTC
CASGPGRSGANVLTF
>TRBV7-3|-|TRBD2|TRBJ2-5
TGTGCCAGCAGCTCCCAGCGGGGACAAGAGACCCAGTACTTC
CASSSQRGQETQYF
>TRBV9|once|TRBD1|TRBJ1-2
TGTGCCAGCAGCGTAGGAGGGGGCGGCTACACCTTC
CASSVGGGGYTF
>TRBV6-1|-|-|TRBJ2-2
TGTGCCAGCAGTGAAGAAACAGGGACCGGGGAGCTGTTTTTT
CASSEETGTGELFF